The 10 T cell receptor beta chains below all came from one sample that was sequenced in a study of OX40 agonist ivuxolimab in advanced cancers. Generated by immunoSEQ multiplex PCR, the TCRdb table keeps only in-frame clones and is missing some. The repertoire holds roughly 50,000 clones, with about 83% as singletons. The specimen was CD4+ or CD8+ T cells sorted from blood, collected in a trial of the OX40 agonist ivuxolimab. The receptor set was obtained from an adult with an advanced solid tumor such as melanoma, head and neck, liver or kidney cancer.

This clone ranks as medium-sized (0.01 to 0.1%). The same CDR3 is also encoded by other DNA sequences in this sample. This rearrangement joins TRBV19 to TRBJ1-3; no firm D call. This CDR3 is 15 amino acids long. V was clipped by 5 bases and J by 0 bases, with 11 bases between them. CDR1 is LNHDA and CDR2 is SQIVND in the germline V gene (reference sequence). The CDR3 DNA sequence: TGTGCCAGTAGTGTAGGACTGCTCTCTGGAAACACCATATATTTT. Protein product: CASSVGLLSGNTIYF.

The genes are TRBV6-6 and TRBJ2-5, with 7 bases lining up with TRBD2. The CDR3 is made up of 16 amino acids. Germline assignment: CDR1 MNHNY and CDR2 SVGAGI (reference sequence). J gave up 5 bases and V 2 bases, and 11 bases lay outside the gene matches. As DNA, the CDR3 is TGTGCCAGCAGTTACGATCGTCGCGGGAGTACGGAGACCCAGTACTTC. Protein product: CASSYDRRGSTETQYF.

The chain links TRBV7-9 to TRBJ1-5; TRBD1 matches 8 bases. Looked up from germline, CDR1 is SEHNR and CDR2 is FQNEAQ (reference sequence). The CDR3 consists of 14 residues. V was clipped by 5 bases and J by 4 bases; unmatched bases: 4. The CDR3 DNA follows: TGTGCCAGCAGCCTGGGACAGGAGAATCAGCCCCAGCATTTT. Its protein is CASSLGQENQPQHF. Looking up the rest from reference TRBV7-9 and TRBJ1-5 gives the full variable domain: DTGVSQNPRHKITKRGQNVTFRCDPISEHNRLYWYRQTLGQGPEFLTYFQNEAQLEKSRLLSDRFSAERPKGSFSTLEIQRTEQGDSAMYLCASSLGQENQPQHFGDGTRLSIL.

V gene TRBV15 combines with J gene TRBJ2-5, with D unresolved. There are 12 residues in the CDR3. Germline-derived CDR1 and CDR2 are LNHNV and YYDKDF (reference sequence). V lost 5 bases and J 5 bases, leaving 9 bases between the germline ends. The CDR3 bases are TGTGCCACCAGCCAAGACCGGGAGACCCAGTACTTC. It yields the protein CATSQDRETQYF.

This clone was observed a single time. V usage is TRBV2 and J usage is TRBJ2-5; 12 nucleotides agree with TRBD2. V shed 7 bases, J shed 9 bases, and the junction held 9 bases outside the gene matches. CDR1 is SNHLY, CDR2 FYNNEI, per germline. The CDR3 extends over 14 amino acids. CDR3 in amino acids: CASILELAGGSQYF. CDR3 in DNA: TGTGCCAGCATCCTGGAGCTAGCGGGAGGGTCCCAGTACTTC.

The rearrangement links TRBV5-1 to TRBJ1-1; the D is unclear. CDR1 is SGHRS, CDR2 YFSETQ, per germline. V lost 4 bases to trimming and J lost 3 bases, with 13 bases between them. The CDR3 is 14 amino acids. CDR3 in amino acids: CASSLSGQDTEAFF. The DNA of the CDR3 is TGCGCCAGCAGCCTATCTGGGCAAGACACTGAAGCTTTCTTT.

The chain carries TRBV10-2 and TRBJ1-2; D is possibly TRBD1 (5 bases). There are 16 residues in the CDR3. Per germline, CDR1 WSHSY and CDR2 SAAADI. With 0 bases removed from V and 2 bases from J, the gap between germline ends came to 13 bases. CDR3 region: CASSESSARQNYGYTF. The CDR3 region has the DNA TGCGCCAGCAGTGAGTCTAGTGCCAGACAGAACTATGGCTACACCTTC.

In nucleotides, the CDR3 is TGCGCCAGCAGCTTGGGGGGGACGGCCGAAGCTTTCTTT. This gives the protein CASSLGGTAEAFF. The rearrangement links TRBV5-1 to TRBJ1-1; TRBD1 is a possible D gene (5 bases). Germline V CDR1 and CDR2: SGHRS, YFSETQ. V lost 0 bases and J lost 8, with 11 bases in between. This CDR3 region has 13 residues.

The rearrangement uses TRBV14 and TRBJ2-5; TRBD1 might be the D (5 bases). This CDR3 contains 13 residues. The germline CDR1 and CDR2 sequences are SGHDN and FVKESK. V dropped 4 bases and J dropped 4 bases, with 10 bases sitting between them. CDR3 residues: CASSPGNLETQYF. CDR3 sequence (DNA): TGTGCCAGCAGCCCAGGGAATCTAGAGACCCAGTACTTC.

The V gene is TRBV5-1, the J gene TRBJ1-1; D gene unclear. This CDR3 is built from 14 residues. V was cut by 0 bases and J by 1 base, with 7 bases left in between. The germline CDR1 and CDR2 sequences are SGHRS and YFSETQ. The CDR3 sequence: CASSLVPENTEAFF. CDR3 DNA sequence: TGCGCCAGCAGCTTGGTCCCGGAGAACACTGAAGCTTTCTTT. The full variable domain, completed using reference TRBV5-1 and TRBJ1-1, is KAGVTQTPRYLIKTRGQQVTLSCSPISGHRSVSWYQQTPGQGLQFLFEYFSETQRNKGNFPGRFSGRQFSNSRSEMNVSTLELGDSALYLCASSLVPENTEAFFGQGTRLTVV.